The 23 T cell receptor beta chains given below trace back to one sample, sequenced in a study of blood T cell repertoires in COVID-19 (TCRdb year 2020). Library prep was done by the immunoSEQ multiplex PCR assay. TCRdb provides this immuneACCESS table in a form limited to in-frame rearrangements. Some clones are lacking; in checked studies, under half of them reflect an unresolved V gene, and why the rest are absent is not known. The sample table records around 150,000 clones; roughly 90% of these occur just once. About 4.6% of the sample goes to the ten largest clones. Sequencing input: peripheral blood. Receptors were obtained from a man under 40 with COVID-19, enrolled during active disease.

V and J are TRBV7-3 and TRBJ2-2, with TRBD1 matching over 8 bases. CDR3 length: 16 amino acids. Germline values: CDR1 SGHTA, CDR2 FQGTGA. After removal of 0 bases from V and 5 bases from J, the junction contained 5 bases not matched to a gene. CDR3 DNA: TGTGCCAGCAGCTTAACTTACAGGGGGGTAACCGGGGAGCTGTTTTTT. Its translation: CASSLTYRGVTGELFF.

The chain is built from TRBV10-3 and TRBJ1-5; D call uncertain. Trimming took off 11 bases at V and 0 bases at J, with 14 bases between the two ends. The CDR3 is 14 amino acids. CDR1 is ENHRY and CDR2 is SYGVKD in the germline V gene. The CDR3 DNA is TGTGCCCATCAAACTGGAGCTAGCAATCAGCCCCAGCATTTT. Amino acid sequence: CAHQTGASNQPQHF.

This chain uses TRBV6-5 with TRBJ2-7; weak D call: TRBD2 (6 bases). This CDR3 spans 11 amino acids. The V gene's germline CDR1 is MNHEY and CDR2 SVGAGI. Between the trimmed V and J ends, which lost 1 base and 9 bases, there was a span of 7 bases. The CDR3 nucleotides read TGTGCCAGCAGTTACTTGGGGGGGCAGTACTTC. This translates into CASSYLGGQYF.

The genes are TRBV11-3 and TRBJ1-1, with D possibly being TRBD1 (6 bases). CDR1 is SGHNT, CDR2 YENEEA, per germline. V gave up 2 bases and J gave up 4 bases, with 17 bases separating them. The CDR3 loop spans 16 amino acids. The CDR3: CASSLTTGPATTEAFF. As DNA, the CDR3 is TGTGCCAGCAGCTTAACTACAGGGCCCGCGACCACTGAAGCTTTCTTT.

The chain links TRBV25-1 to TRBJ2-2; D is unresolved. This CDR3 spans 15 amino acids. The V gene's germline CDR1 is MGHDK and CDR2 SYGVNS. The ends were cut back, 2 bases at V and 6 bases at J, with 13 bases in the middle. The DNA for the CDR3 is TGTGCCAGCAGTGAAAGTTTTACGGGTTCCGGGGAGCTGTTTTTT. It yields the protein CASSESFTGSGELFF.

The V gene is TRBV19, the J gene TRBJ2-2; no clear D. This CDR3 contains 16 residues. Germline CDR1 is LNHDA and CDR2 is SQIVND (reference sequence). The V end was cut by 1 base, the J end by 1 base, with 10 bases between. The CDR3 sequence: CASSIVHSRNTGELFF. The CDR3, as DNA: TGTGCCAGTAGTATAGTTCACTCACGGAACACCGGGGAGCTGTTTTTT.

The chain carries TRBV28 and TRBJ2-2; D may be TRBD1 (6 bases). Germline V gene lookup returns CDR1 MDHEN and CDR2 SYDVKM. This CDR3 region has 9 residues. The CDR3 DNA sequence: TGTGAGGGGGCCGGGGAGCTGTTTTTT. This codes for CEGAGELFF.

The chain joins TRBV14 to TRBJ1-3; D is possibly TRBD1 (5 bases). V was pared by 4 bases and J by 1 base, with 8 bases between. CDR3 size: 14 residues. Germline V gene lookup returns CDR1 SGHDN and CDR2 FVKESK. This CDR3 is CASSLQGSGNTIYF. CDR3 DNA sequence: TGTGCCAGCAGCCTGCAGGGATCTGGAAACACCATATATTTT.

This clone was observed a single time. This rearrangement joins TRBV7-3 to TRBJ1-1; 8 bases line up with TRBD1. The CDR3 consists of 14 residues. V lost 2 bases and J lost 5; bases outside the gene matches: 4. Per the germline V gene, CDR1 is SGHTA and CDR2 is FQGTGA. CDR3 protein: CASSLQGAGTEAFF. CDR3 coding DNA: TGTGCCAGCAGCTTACAGGGGGCAGGGACTGAAGCTTTCTTT.

This chain connects TRBV7-9 to TRBJ2-7; TRBD1 matches at 8 bases. The CDR3 has 15 amino acids. Germline CDR1 and CDR2: SEHNR and FQNEAQ (reference sequence). With 5 bases clipped from V and 0 bases from J, the junction kept 6 bases outside the gene matches. In DNA form, the CDR3 reads TGTGCCAGCAGCGCAGGACAGGGTGTCTCCTACGAGCAGTACTTC. Its protein product is CASSAGQGVSYEQYF.

The CDR3 sequence: CASSEVRTGEWETQYF. For the CDR3, the DNA is TGTGCCAGCAGTGAAGTAAGGACAGGGGAGTGGGAGACCCAGTACTTC. The chain carries TRBV6-1 and TRBJ2-5; 9 positions agree with TRBD1. Germline CDR1 and CDR2: MNHNS and SASEGT. The CDR3 covers 16 residues. Losses at the gene ends were 1 base for V and 5 bases for J; bases not matched to a gene: 8.

This chain uses TRBV5-4 with TRBJ1-2; TRBD1 matches 8 bases. The V gene end was trimmed by 0 bases and the J gene end by 4 bases; junction bases not matched to a gene: 8. The CDR3 is made up of 16 amino acids. Germline assignment: CDR1 SGHNT and CDR2 YYREEE (reference sequence). CDR3 residues: CASSLDRQGTLYGYTF. CDR3 coding DNA: TGTGCCAGCAGCTTGGACAGACAGGGGACCCTCTATGGCTACACCTTC.

This clone has a single count. The rearrangement links TRBV6-2 or TRBV6-3 to TRBJ1-5; possibly TRBD1 for D (6 bases). The CDR3 sequence is 18 residues long. V was clipped by 4 bases and J by 1 base, with 20 bases between them. The germline gives CDR1 MNHEY, CDR2 SVGEGT. The CDR3 DNA is TGTGCCAGCAGTTTCAATCTAGGGCAGGGGCAGAGCAATCAGCCCCAGCATTTT. Translation: CASSFNLGQGQSNQPQHF.

This chain connects TRBV7-3 to TRBJ1-2, with 9 bases matching TRBD1. CDR3 size: 13 residues. Germline V CDR1 and CDR2: SGHTA, FQGTGA. V lost 5 bases, J lost 8 bases, and 6 bases stayed unmatched. The CDR3: CASSPDRGIGYTF. CDR3 in DNA: TGTGCCAGCAGCCCGGACAGGGGCATCGGCTACACCTTC. Full variable domain (rest looked up from reference TRBV7-3 and TRBJ1-2): GAGVSQTPSNKVTEKGKYVELRCDPISGHTALYWYRQSLGQGPEFLIYFQGTGAADDSGLPNDRFFAVRPEGSVSTLKIQRTERGDSAVYLCASSPDRGIGYTFGSGTRLTVV.

The V gene is TRBV25-1, the J gene TRBJ1-3; 8 positions agree with TRBD1. The V gene's germline CDR1 is MGHDK and CDR2 SYGVNS. This CDR3 region has 13 residues. J lost 15 bases, V lost 2 bases, and 9 bases had no gene match. For the CDR3, the DNA is TGTGCCAGCAGTGAAGATTACAGGGGGGCGCGATATTTT. It specifies CASSEDYRGARYF.

The chain combines TRBV6-5 with TRBJ1-6, with D maybe TRBD1 (6 bases). This CDR3 region has 14 residues. V lost 4 bases and J lost 7, with 11 bases in between. Germline V gene sequence: CDR1 MNHEY, CDR2 SVGAGI. CDR3 in DNA: TGTGCCAGCAGTTCGGACAGTTTGAATTCACCCCTCCACTTT. It translates to CASSSDSLNSPLHF.

This chain uses TRBV19 with TRBJ2-3, with 11 bases lining up with TRBD2. CDR3 length: 15 amino acids. V shed 2 bases and J 3 bases; nucleotides not matched to a gene: 1. The germline V gene has CDR1 LNHDA and CDR2 SQIVND (reference sequence). The CDR3 DNA follows: TGTGCCAGTAGTATAACTAGCGGGAGAACAGATACGCAGTATTTT. Translation gives CASSITSGRTDTQYF.

This chain uses TRBV7-2 with TRBJ2-7; the match to TRBD1 covers 7 bases. Unmatched junction bases numbered 13, after V lost 5 bases and J lost 3 bases. The germline V gene has CDR1 SGHTA and CDR2 FQGNSA. The CDR3 spans 16 residues. The CDR3 loop reads CASSISWPRQGYEQYF. In nucleotides, the CDR3 is TGTGCCAGCAGCATATCCTGGCCGAGACAGGGCTACGAGCAGTACTTC.

J is TRBJ2-1 and V is TRBV19; 13 bases fit TRBD2. J was trimmed by 9 bases and V by 3 bases; bases with no gene match: 14. CDR1 is LNHDA, CDR2 SQIVND, per germline (reference sequence). This CDR3 comprises 18 residues. DNA of the CDR3: TGTGCCAGTAGTATCCCTAGGACTAGCGGGAGATCTAGCAGTGAGCAGTTCTTC. Translated: CASSIPRTSGRSSSEQFF.

The chain carries TRBV4-3 and TRBJ2-3, with TRBD2 identical over 14 bases. The ends lost 4 bases at V and 4 bases at J; junction bases unmatched: 13. The CDR3 consists of 19 residues. The germline CDR1 and CDR2 sequences are LGHNA and YSLEER. CDR3 in DNA: TGCGCCAGCAGCCTCACGGGACTAGCGGGAGAGGAGGGCCCAGATACGCAGTATTTT. It is translated as CASSLTGLAGEEGPDTQYF.

This chain joins TRBV9 and TRBJ1-1, with D hard to call. The CDR3 extends over 13 amino acids. V was shortened by 0 bases and J by 4 bases, with 7 bases between the two germline ends. The germline V gene has CDR1 SGDLS and CDR2 YYNGEE. The CDR3 sequence is CASSVAGSTEAFF. For the CDR3, the DNA is TGTGCCAGCAGCGTAGCGGGGTCCACTGAAGCTTTCTTT.

V gene TRBV29-1 combines with J gene TRBJ1-5, with 11 positions matching TRBD1. The junction had 11 bases not matched to a gene; V was cut back by 5 bases and J by 2 bases. The CDR3 extends over 17 amino acids. Germline V gene data show CDR1 as SQVTM and CDR2 as ANQGSEA. The CDR3 reads CSVLPGQGVGGNQPQHF. The DNA for the CDR3 is TGCAGCGTTCTGCCGGGACAGGGGGTCGGAGGCAATCAGCCCCAGCATTTT.

The gene calls are TRBV2 and TRBJ1-1, with 7 bases lining up with TRBD1. This CDR3 spans 16 amino acids. Germline V gives CDR1 SNHLY, CDR2 FYNNEI. Losses at the gene ends were 6 bases for V and 2 bases for J; bases not matched to a gene: 12. The CDR3 sequence: CASRVGYRGFNTEAFF. DNA of the CDR3: TGTGCCAGCAGGGTCGGTTACAGGGGCTTCAACACTGAAGCTTTCTTT.